This TCR beta chain was observed in a study of TIL therapy for anti-PD-1-resistant metastatic lung cancer. Study context: Tumors were harvested before any PD-1/PD-L1 blockade. Study findings and constraints: This highly selected cohort may not generalize to typical lung cancer patients.

A note on this clone: Its antigen is not known.

Time point denoted: pre-treatment sample, taken before nivolumab and TIL therapy. Adults with stage 4 NSCLC were enrolled in a phase I trial. Germline trimming cut 8 bases from V and 3 bases from J; bases unmatched to any gene: 12. This CDR3 has 15 amino acids. Germline assignment: CDR1 MDHEN and CDR2 SYDVKM. The immunoSEQ assay was v3. TCRdb keeps only in-frame clones here, not all; method: immunoSEQ multiplex PCR. The sample yields 30,000 to 45,000 clones, more than 60% seen once. This chain joins TRBV28 and TRBJ1-2, with TRBD1 identical over 7 bases. Sample: blood, taken at baseline. This TCR came from a person between 30 and 80 years old with non-small cell lung cancer. CDR3 DNA sequence: TGTGCCAGCCATCCAGGGGGGCGCGTCGACTATGGCTACACCTTC. It translates to CASHPGGRVDYGYTF.